This TCR beta chain was captured in a study of OX40 agonist ivuxolimab in advanced cancers. Study-wide background: Six ivuxolimab dose levels, 0.01 to 10 mg/kg, were given intravenously every 2 weeks.

The table lists this clone with a count of one. The antigen remains unidentified. Profiling relied on immunoSEQ multiplex PCR, and the TCRdb table lists in-frame clones only, not all of them. The table has 90,000 or so clones, approximately 90% seen once. The V gene's germline CDR1 is MNHNY and CDR2 SVGAGI (reference sequence). V was pared by 10 bases and J by 4 bases, with 20 bases between. This CDR3 region has 14 residues. Study-wide results and caveats: Both CD4+ and CD8+ T cell populations in blood had undergone clonal expansion by week 6 at 0.1 to 3.0 mg/kg. Averaging showed that CD8+ T cells had more expanded clones than CD4+ did. Determination of antigen specificity was not performed for the expanded peripheral T cells.

The TCR originated in an adult with an advanced solid tumor such as melanoma, head and neck, liver or kidney cancer. The rearrangement links TRBV6-6 to TRBJ2-7, with D tentatively TRBD1 (6 bases). This specimen consisted of CD4+ or CD8+ T cells sorted from blood, obtained in a trial of the OX40 agonist ivuxolimab. CDR3 DNA: TGTGCCAACACCGTCCCGGGACAAGGATACGAGCAGTACTTC. As protein: CANTVPGQGYEQYF.